These 18 T cell receptor beta chains originate from one sample sequenced in a study of blood T cell repertoires in COVID-19. Produced via immunoSEQ multiplex PCR; TCRdb's table is partial and in-frame only. The sample contains hundreds of thousands of clones, almost 85% of which appear only once. The sample taken for sequencing was peripheral blood. These receptors originate from a man aged 50-59 years with COVID-19, enrolled during active disease.

The V call is TRBV28, the J call TRBJ2-1; 9 bases align to TRBD2. J gave up 7 bases and V 3 bases, and 10 bases lay outside the gene matches. The CDR3 length is 16 residues. Germline lookup yields CDR1 MDHEN and CDR2 SYDVKM. Here the CDR3 DNA reads TGTGCCAGCAGTTTCCTCGGCGGGGGGGCAAGTAATGAGCAGTTCTTC. This gives the protein CASSFLGGGASNEQFF.

This clone was found a few times. An end of the junction does not agree with germline; a read error may underlie this. The chain carries TRBV6-6 and TRBJ2-7; D perhaps matches TRBD1 (6 bases). The CDR3 runs 14 residues. The germline V gene encodes CDR1 MNHNY and CDR2 SVGAGI (reference sequence). CDR3 sequence: CASRYSGTNYEQYF. The DNA of the CDR3 is TGTGCCAGCAGGTACTCCGGGACAAACTACGAGCAGTACTTC.

This clone occurred a few times. This chain links TRBV7-2 with TRBJ2-2; weak D call: TRBD2 (5 bases). Germline CDR1 reads SGHTA; CDR2 reads FQGNSA. This CDR3 contains 13 residues. The germline V and J ends were trimmed by 0 bases and 8 bases, with 7 bases remaining between them. The CDR3 DNA is TGTGCCAGCAGCTTAGCCCCGGGGGGGGAGCTGTTTTTT. Amino acids: CASSLAPGGELFF.

The CDR3 nucleotides are TGTGCCACCAGCAGGGACAGGGGTCTCATTGAAGCTTTCTTT. Its protein is CATSRDRGLIEAFF. This chain joins TRBV15 and TRBJ1-1; TRBD1 matches 9 bases. V shed 3 bases and J 7 bases; nucleotides not matched to a gene: 6. The CDR3 is made up of 14 amino acids. Germline-derived CDR1 and CDR2 are LNHNV and YYDKDF (reference sequence).

The gene calls are TRBV11-1 and TRBJ1-4, with D unclear. Between the trimmed V and J ends, which lost 4 bases and 7 bases, there was a span of 13 bases. The CDR3 extends over 14 amino acids. Looked up from germline, CDR1 is SGHAT and CDR2 is FQDESV (reference sequence). The CDR3 sequence: CASSSSQAGEKLFF. The CDR3 DNA reads TGTGCCAGCAGCTCTTCTCAGGCTGGTGAAAAACTGTTTTTT.

The genes are TRBV25-1 and TRBJ2-1; 7 bases map to TRBD1. The CDR3 has 14 amino acids. The germline gives CDR1 MGHDK, CDR2 SYGVNS. Losses at the gene ends were 2 bases for V and 4 bases for J; bases not matched to a gene: 2. This chain's CDR3 is CASSERGRYNEQFF. DNA for the CDR3: TGTGCCAGCAGTGAAAGGGGGCGTTACAATGAGCAGTTCTTC.

CDR3 protein: CSAASGETEAFF. CDR3 coding DNA: TGCAGCGCCGCTTCAGGGGAGACTGAAGCTTTCTTT. This chain connects TRBV29-1 to TRBJ1-1; TRBD1 is a possible D gene (6 bases). With 7 bases removed from V and 5 bases from J, the gap between germline ends came to 14 bases. The V gene's germline CDR1 is SQVTM and CDR2 ANQGSEA. The CDR3 length is 12 residues. Using reference TRBV29-1 and TRBJ1-1 for the parts outside the CDR3, the full variable domain is SAVISQKPSRDICQRGTSLTIQCQVDSQVTMMFWYRQQPGQSLTLIATANQGSEATYESGFVIDKFPISRPNLTFSTLTVSNMSPEDSSIYLCSAASGETEAFFGQGTRLTVV.

V gene TRBV10-3 combines with J gene TRBJ1-5; possible D gene TRBD1, 5 bases. This CDR3 spans 14 amino acids. CDR1 ENHRY and CDR2 SYGVKD come from the germline V gene. Deletions cut 4 bases from V and 5 bases from J, with 12 bases between. CDR3 DNA sequence: TGTGCCATCAGTGGTCAGGGCAATGATCAGCCCCAGCATTTT. It codes for CAISGQGNDQPQHF.

The J gene is TRBJ1-4, the V gene TRBV2; D gene ambiguous. V was shortened by 5 bases and J by 8 bases, with 21 bases between the two germline ends. From germline, CDR1 is SNHLY and CDR2 FYNNEI. The CDR3 consists of 16 residues. The CDR3 is CASSPGTLSGREKLFF. CDR3 sequence (DNA): TGTGCCAGCAGTCCCGGAACCCTATCGGGGAGAGAAAAACTGTTTTTT.

The chain carries TRBV30 and TRBJ1-2; perhaps TRBD1 as D (5 bases). Germline V CDR1 and CDR2: GTSNPN, SVGIG (reference sequence). Trimming cost V 8 bases and J 8 bases, with 18 bases left between them. The CDR3 is made up of 12 amino acids. This chain's CDR3 is CALGGRVYGYTF. In DNA form, the CDR3 reads TGTGCCCTGGGAGGCAGGGTTTACGGCTACACCTTC.

This rearrangement joins TRBV15 to TRBJ2-7; 10 bases align to TRBD2. V lost 3 bases and J lost 3; bases outside the gene matches: 11. Germline loops: CDR1 LNHNV, CDR2 YYDKDF (reference sequence). CDR3 length: 17 amino acids. The CDR3 loop is CATSRDSGGSFFYEQYF. CDR3 nucleotide sequence: TGTGCCACCAGCAGGGATAGCGGGGGGTCCTTTTTCTACGAGCAGTACTTC.

The V and J genes are TRBV20-1 and TRBJ2-5; 13 nucleotides align to TRBD2. The CDR3 has 16 amino acids. The V gene end was trimmed by 3 bases and the J gene end by 1 base; junction bases not matched to a gene: 5. In germline, CDR1 is DFQATT, CDR2 SNEGSKA (reference sequence). CDR3 loop: CSASRGLAGFQETQYF. The CDR3 nucleotides are TGCAGTGCTAGTCGGGGACTAGCGGGGTTCCAAGAGACCCAGTACTTC.

V gene TRBV6-5 combines with J gene TRBJ1-6; 7 bases fit TRBD1. The CDR3 spans 15 residues. With 5 bases clipped from V and 6 bases from J, the junction kept 7 bases outside the gene matches. CDR1 is MNHEY and CDR2 is SVGAGI in the germline V gene. The CDR3 DNA reads as TGTGCCAGCAGTCAGGGGCAGGGGGGTAATTCACCCCTCCACTTT. Translating it yields CASSQGQGGNSPLHF.

The chain has TRBV5-4 and TRBJ1-2, with 8 bases matching TRBD1. The germline V gene encodes CDR1 SGHNT and CDR2 YYREEE (reference sequence). V lost 4 bases to trimming and J lost 4 bases; unmatched junction nucleotides: 15. This CDR3 has 17 residues. CDR3 sequence (DNA): TGTGCCAGCAGCCTGGGGGGACAGGAACTCCTTGGCTATGGCTACACCTTC. Protein: CASSLGGQELLGYGYTF.

The chain recombines TRBV7-2 with TRBJ1-1; D not certain. Germline CDR1 SGHTA, CDR2 FQGNSA. CDR3 length equals 13 residues. V was trimmed by 6 bases and J by 1 base, leaving 9 bases between them. The chain's CDR3 is CASRWAGNTEAFF. CDR3 in DNA: TGTGCCAGCAGGTGGGCGGGGAACACTGAAGCTTTCTTT.

In this sample, this clone turned up once. This chain uses TRBV18 with TRBJ2-3; tentative D call: TRBD2 (5 bases). The germline V and J ends were trimmed by 3 bases and 0 bases, with 19 bases remaining between them. This CDR3 has 18 amino acids. Germline values: CDR1 KGHSH, CDR2 LQKENI. The CDR3: CASSPIMTGSLSTDTQYF. The DNA for the CDR3 is TGTGCCAGCTCACCCATCATGACGGGGTCCCTGAGCACAGATACGCAGTATTTT.

The chain employs TRBV9 and TRBJ2-2, with 12 nucleotides matching TRBD2. The CDR3 loop spans 16 amino acids. Trimming cost V 1 base and J 5 bases; bases outside gene matches: 3. From germline, CDR1 is SGDLS and CDR2 YYNGEE. The CDR3 region is CASSVLAGGPTGELFF. As DNA, the CDR3 is TGTGCCAGCAGCGTACTAGCGGGGGGGCCTACCGGGGAGCTGTTTTTT.

The genes are TRBV7-2 and TRBJ1-2; tentatively, D is TRBD1 (6 bases). CDR3 length equals 16 residues. Between the trimmed V and J ends, which lost 3 bases and 0 bases, there was a span of 14 bases. Germline CDR1 and CDR2: SGHTA and FQGNSA. CDR3 in amino acids: CASSLSGTYSNYGYTF. The CDR3 coding sequence is TGTGCCAGCAGCTTGTCCGGGACATATTCTAACTATGGCTACACCTTC.